Each of the 28 T cell receptor beta chains below was sequenced from the same sample in a study of B cell selection in AIRE deficiency. The sorted conventional CD4 T cells were gated as CD4+CD127+. The data were produced by immunoSEQ multiplex PCR, yet TCRdb's version contains in-frame clones alone and is incomplete. The repertoire includes roughly 23,000 clones, 95% to 96% of them detected once, and 0.15% to 0.2% sits in the top ten. Sequencing was carried out using CD4+CD127+ conventional T cells sorted from PBMCs. The source is a human donor in good health.

With regard to this clone: One junction end does not reproduce the germline sequence, and a read error may be involved. The chain employs TRBV2 and TRBJ2-4; 8 bases line up with TRBD1. The germline CDR1 and CDR2 sequences are SNHLY and FYNNEI. This CDR3 has 12 residues. Here the CDR3 reads CASSEDNRGRRF. For the CDR3, the DNA is TGTGCCAGCAGTGAAGATAACAGGGGGAGGCGGTTC.

This clone was observed a few times. The chain combines TRBV10-1 with TRBJ1-1; D is perhaps TRBD1 (6 bases). Germline-derived CDR1 and CDR2 are WNHNN and SYGVQD (reference sequence). The CDR3 is 13 residues long. V was pared by 8 bases and J by 2 bases, with 12 bases between. Here the CDR3 reads CASAGQPNTEAFF. In DNA form, the CDR3 reads TGCGCCAGCGCTGGACAGCCTAACACTGAAGCTTTCTTT.

V gene TRBV12-2 combines with J gene TRBJ1-2; the table calls TRBD1, which could not be checked here. TRBV12-2 is flagged as a pseudogene. This CDR3 spans 14 amino acids. The CDR3 sequence: CANDRDRGGYGYTF. As DNA, the CDR3 is TGTGCAAATGACCGGGACAGGGGCGGCTATGGCTACACCTTC.

The V and J genes are TRBV5-5 and TRBJ1-1; D gene unclear. Germline V gene sequence: CDR1 SGHKS, CDR2 YYEKEE (reference sequence). Trimming shortened V by 1 base and J by 1 base, and 11 bases separated the two germline ends. CDR3 length: 15 residues. CDR3 amino acids: CASSLTGPGNTEAFF. CDR3 in DNA: TGTGCCAGCAGCTTGACTGGACCAGGGAACACTGAAGCTTTCTTT.

V and J are TRBV2 and TRBJ1-4; no firm D call. This CDR3 spans 14 amino acids. The germline CDR1 and CDR2 sequences are SNHLY and FYNNEI. Trimming stripped 6 bases from V and 6 bases from J, with 14 bases between. The CDR3: CASRKRRRDEKLFF. The DNA of the CDR3 is TGTGCCAGCAGGAAAAGGCGGCGGGATGAAAAACTGTTTTTT.

The rearrangement links TRBV5-1 to TRBJ1-1, with 7 nucleotides matching TRBD1. The CDR3 loop spans 14 amino acids. With 2 bases clipped from V and 4 bases from J, the junction kept 5 bases outside the gene matches. From germline, CDR1 is SGHRS and CDR2 YFSETQ. DNA of the CDR3: TGCGCCAGCAGCTTCGACAGGGTGGGCACTGAAGCTTTCTTT. Residues: CASSFDRVGTEAFF.

V is TRBV7-2 and J is TRBJ1-6, with D maybe TRBD1 (5 bases). Per the germline V gene, CDR1 is SGHTA and CDR2 is FQGNSA. The CDR3 sequence is 15 residues long. The ends were cut back, 6 bases at V and 7 bases at J, with 16 bases in the middle. The CDR3 spells CASSPNRDGNSPLHF. The DNA for the CDR3 is TGTGCCAGCAGTCCCAACCGGGACGGAAATTCACCCCTCCACTTT.

The chain joins TRBV6-5 to TRBJ2-6; D not resolved. CDR1 is MNHEY and CDR2 is SVGAGI in the germline V gene. V was cut by 9 bases and J by 2 bases, with 14 bases left in between. The CDR3 covers 15 residues. The CDR3 reads CASCPGSTGANVLTF. CDR3 coding DNA: TGTGCCAGTTGCCCGGGCAGCACTGGGGCCAACGTCCTGACTTTC.

The chain couples TRBV7-2 to TRBJ2-7; 9 bases line up with TRBD2. Germline V gives CDR1 SGHTA, CDR2 FQGNSA. J was trimmed by 1 base and V by 1 base; bases with no gene match: 5. The CDR3 loop spans 16 amino acids. CDR3 bases: TGTGCCAGCAGCTTAGTTGGCGGGGGGGCTTCCTACGAGCAGTACTTC. Its translation: CASSLVGGGASYEQYF.

V gene TRBV19 combines with J gene TRBJ1-2; 8 bases fit TRBD1. Germline V gives CDR1 LNHDA, CDR2 SQIVND (reference sequence). The trim removed 9 bases at V and 3 bases at J, leaving 9 bases unmatched. There are 14 residues in the CDR3. The chain's CDR3 is CASVTGEGDYGYTF. The CDR3 bases are TGTGCCAGCGTGACAGGGGAGGGGGACTATGGCTACACCTTC.

The chain recombines TRBV7-8 with TRBJ1-6; the match to TRBD1 covers 7 bases. CDR1 SGHVS and CDR2 FQNEAQ come from the germline V gene. Trimming took 3 bases from V and 7 from J; bases not matched to a gene: 6. The CDR3 consists of 15 residues. For the CDR3, the DNA is TGTGCCAGCAGCTTTCGACAGGGTGGAAATTCACCCCTCCACTTT. It translates to CASSFRQGGNSPLHF.

The chain couples TRBV5-6 to TRBJ2-7; D ambiguous. Between the trimmed V and J ends, which lost 1 base and 5 bases, there was a span of 16 bases. Germline V gene data show CDR1 as SGHDT and CDR2 as YYEEEE. The CDR3 has 15 amino acids. CDR3 DNA: TGTGCCAGCAGCTTGTTTACTCCTGTCATCCACGAGCAGTACTTC. Translated: CASSLFTPVIHEQYF.

The gene calls are TRBV6-1 and TRBJ1-3, with D possibly being TRBD1 (6 bases). The germline V gene has CDR1 MNHNS and CDR2 SASEGT. V lost 0 bases to trimming and J lost 3 bases, with 18 bases between them. This CDR3 has 18 residues. CDR3 residues: CASSEALQGSSVGNTIYF. The CDR3 nucleotides are TGTGCCAGCAGTGAAGCGCTTCAGGGGTCGTCTGTTGGAAACACCATATATTTT.

V is TRBV10-3 and J is TRBJ1-4; TRBD1 matches 7 bases. Germline CDR1 and CDR2: ENHRY and SYGVKD. With V trimmed by 2 bases and J by 0 bases, 3 bases remained unmatched. The CDR3 spans 16 residues. CDR3 sequence reads: CAISEQGGTTNEKLFF. The CDR3 DNA reads TGTGCCATCAGTGAGCAGGGGGGAACAACTAATGAAAAACTGTTTTTT.

The rearrangement joins TRBV5-5 to TRBJ2-5; 10 nucleotides match TRBD1. This CDR3 region has 14 residues. Germline V CDR1 and CDR2: SGHKS, YYEKEE (reference sequence). The ends lost 4 bases at V and 2 bases at J; junction bases unmatched: 2. This CDR3 is CASSRDRGQETQYF. For the CDR3, the DNA is TGTGCCAGCAGCAGGGACAGGGGACAAGAGACCCAGTACTTC.

This clone is a singleton in its sample. The rearrangement uses TRBV6-1 and TRBJ1-6; the D gene is possibly TRBD1 (6 bases). This CDR3 spans 15 amino acids. Germline V gives CDR1 MNHNS, CDR2 SASEGT. The V gene lost 3 bases and the J gene lost 7 bases, with 13 bases spanning the gap. The CDR3 nucleotides read TGTGCCAGCAGTGAGCAGGGGTTGTCGAATTCACCCCTCCACTTT. Protein product: CASSEQGLSNSPLHF.

The chain uses TRBV11-2 and TRBJ1-1; D unclear. V lost 3 bases to trimming and J lost 3 bases, with 5 bases between them. Germline loops: CDR1 SGHAT, CDR2 FQNNGV. This CDR3 is 12 amino acids long. CDR3 amino acids: CASSFIYTEAFF. The CDR3, as DNA: TGTGCCAGCAGCTTCATCTACACTGAAGCTTTCTTT.

The gene calls are TRBV28 and TRBJ1-2; TRBD1 is a possible D gene (6 bases). With 4 bases removed from V and 6 bases from J, the gap between germline ends came to 24 bases. The length of the CDR3 is 17 residues. Per the germline V gene, CDR1 is MDHEN and CDR2 is SYDVKM. DNA for the CDR3: TGTGCCAGCAGTTCAGGGGCCTTCGAGGGGCGAGGTGATGGCTACACCTTC. This encodes CASSSGAFEGRGDGYTF.

This chain links TRBV28 with TRBJ2-1; D unclear. V shed 7 bases and J shed 5 bases, with 15 bases lying between them. The CDR3 has 14 amino acids. CDR1 MDHEN and CDR2 SYDVKM come from the germline V gene. The CDR3 sequence: CASTTTRLDNEQFF. CDR3 bases: TGTGCCAGCACAACGACTCGGCTTGACAATGAGCAGTTCTTC. Variable domain in full (rest from reference TRBV28 and TRBJ2-1): DVKVTQSSRYLVKRTGEKVFLECVQDMDHENMFWYRQDPGLGLRLIYFSYDVKMKEKGDIPEGYSVSREKKERFSLILESASTNQTSMYLCASTTTRLDNEQFFGPGTRLTVL.

The V and J genes are TRBV7-2 and TRBJ1-3, with 8 nucleotides matching TRBD1. The CDR3 has 14 residues. Germline-derived CDR1 and CDR2 are SGHTA and FQGNSA. Trimming took 5 bases from V and 2 from J; bases not matched to a gene: 2. CDR3 region: CASSPGQAGNTIYF. CDR3 nucleotides: TGTGCCAGCAGCCCGGGACAGGCTGGAAACACCATATATTTT.

V usage is TRBV7-6 and J usage is TRBJ2-1; the D is unclear. The CDR3 consists of 17 residues. Germline loops: CDR1 SGHVS, CDR2 FNYEAQ. Trimming shortened V by 1 base and J by 4 bases, and 17 bases separated the two germline ends. The CDR3 bases are TGTGCCAGCAGCTTAGGGGCTTCGAACCTTGGGTACAATGAGCAGTTCTTC. Translating gives CASSLGASNLGYNEQFF.

V is TRBV2 and J is TRBJ2-1; 11 bases agree with TRBD2. After removal of 8 bases from V and 4 bases from J, the junction contained 1 base not matched to a gene. Germline loops: CDR1 SNHLY, CDR2 FYNNEI. The CDR3 has 13 residues. The CDR3 spells CASGTSGYNEQFF. The DNA for the CDR3 is TGTGCCAGCGGGACTAGCGGTTACAATGAGCAGTTCTTC.

V gene TRBV19 combines with J gene TRBJ1-3; D is undetermined. Germline V gene data show CDR1 as LNHDA and CDR2 as SQIVND (reference sequence). The CDR3 runs 14 residues. Trimming took 6 bases from V and 0 from J, leaving 9 bases between them. The CDR3 here is CASRPVLSGNTIYF. DNA of the CDR3: TGTGCCAGTAGACCCGTACTCTCTGGAAACACCATATATTTT.

This chain joins TRBV10-2 and TRBJ1-5; 7 bases agree with TRBD1. CDR1 WSHSY and CDR2 SAAADI come from the germline V gene. The CDR3 totals 14 residues. V shed 5 bases, J shed 3 bases, and the junction held 4 bases outside the gene matches. CDR3: CASSWTGPNQPQHF. Here the CDR3 DNA reads TGCGCCAGCAGTTGGACAGGCCCCAATCAGCCCCAGCATTTT.

The rearrangement joins TRBV28 to TRBJ2-2; 11 nucleotides match TRBD2. The CDR3 runs 17 residues. V shed 1 base and J 6 bases; nucleotides not matched to a gene: 7. CDR1 and CDR2 from the germline V gene are MDHEN and SYDVKM. The DNA for the CDR3 is TGTGCCAGCAGTTTATTCGACTTAGCGGGGGGGCCCGGGGAGCTGTTTTTT. It encodes CASSLFDLAGGPGELFF.

There are a few counts of this clone. In nucleotides, the CDR3 is TGTGCCAGCAGTCGGGACAAGAACACCGGGGAGCTGTTTTTT. Encoded protein: CASSRDKNTGELFF. The V call is TRBV7-7, the J call TRBJ2-2, with D possibly being TRBD1 (6 bases). The germline V gene encodes CDR1 SSHAT and CDR2 FNYEAQ (reference sequence). Trimming shortened V by 6 bases and J by 1 base, and 9 bases separated the two germline ends. The CDR3 runs to 14 residues.

Only one count was recorded for this clone. The chain joins TRBV5-1 to TRBJ1-3, with a tentative D call TRBD1 (5 bases). Germline CDR1 SGHRS, CDR2 YFSETQ. The CDR3 loop spans 19 amino acids. V shed 0 bases and J shed 0 bases, with 19 bases lying between them. CDR3 region: CASSLVEGGGGGSGNTIYF. The CDR3 region has the DNA TGCGCCAGCAGCTTGGTAGAAGGAGGCGGCGGGGGCTCTGGAAACACCATATATTTT.

V usage is TRBV7-2 and J usage is TRBJ1-6; D not resolved. This CDR3 spans 15 amino acids. CDR1 is SGHTA, CDR2 FQGNSA, per germline. V dropped 7 bases and J dropped 7 bases, with 17 bases sitting between them. CDR3 region: CASNEVGISNSPLHF. As DNA, the CDR3 is TGTGCCAGCAACGAGGTGGGAATAAGCAATTCACCCCTCCACTTT.